A single sample gave rise to the 13 T cell receptor beta chains below, sequenced in a study of T cells in Graves' hyperthyroidism and ophthalmopathy. RNA transcripts provided the source from which TCR beta CDR3 regions were amplified. First-round RT-PCR targeting the TCR CDR3 was performed with the HTBI primer set. Using its own MiXCR run on the multiplex PCR reads, TCRdb lists one record per CDR3 protein. The data show about 200,000 distinct CDR3 sequences, with 17% seen just once and about 56% held by the top ten. The sequenced sample consisted of blood. Receptors originate from a woman aged 45-60 years with Graves' hyperthyroidism.

In this sample, this clonotype turned up a few times. V is TRBV5-8 and J is TRBJ2-2; maybe TRBD2 (6 bases). Germline CDR1 is SGHTS and CDR2 is YDEGEE. This CDR3 is 15 amino acids long. Trimming left V 2 bases short and J 7 bases short, with 15 bases between. The CDR3 sequence is CASSLWDSLVGELFF. The DNA of the CDR3 is TGTGCCAGCAGCTTATGGGACTCCCTCGTCGGGGAGCTGTTTTTT. Using reference TRBV5-8 and TRBJ2-2 for the parts outside the CDR3, the full variable domain is EAGVTQSPTHLIKTRGQQATLRCSPISGHTSVYWYQQALGLGLQFLLWYDEGEERNRGNFPPRFSGRQFPNYSSELNVNALELEDSALYLCASSLWDSLVGELFFGEGSRLTVL.

This clonotype showed up many times. V is TRBV11-1 and J is TRBJ2-3; no clear D gene. V was cut by 2 bases and J by 2 bases, with 5 bases left in between. The CDR3 covers 13 residues. Germline V gives CDR1 SGHAT, CDR2 FQDESV (reference sequence). CDR3 loop: CASSLYNTDTQYF. The CDR3 nucleotides are TGTGCCAGCAGCTTATACAACACAGATACGCAGTATTTT.

This clonotype was observed many times. This chain links TRBV9 with TRBJ2-1, with 8 bases lining up with TRBD2. This CDR3 region has 17 residues. The germline CDR1 and CDR2 sequences are SGDLS and YYNGEE. Trimming at V came to 0 bases and at J to 0 bases, leaving 5 bases not matched to a gene. CDR3 in DNA: TGTGCCAGCAGCGTAGTGGCTAGCGGGTTCTCCTACAATGAGCAGTTCTTC. Translated: CASSVVASGFSYNEQFF.

This clonotype appeared a few times. This chain uses TRBV20-1 with TRBJ2-1; the match to TRBD2 covers 14 bases. This CDR3 has 15 amino acids. J gave up 4 bases and V 5 bases, and 4 bases lay outside the gene matches. Per the germline V gene, CDR1 is DFQATT and CDR2 is SNEGSKA (reference sequence). In DNA, the CDR3 is TGCAGTGCTCAAGGGACTAGCGGGGGATACAATGAGCAGTTCTTC. The encoded protein is CSAQGTSGGYNEQFF.

For this clonotype: The junction does not match germline at one end; this may be a read error. This chain joins TRBV5-1 and TRBJ1-1; D possibly corresponds to TRBD1 (5 bases). The CDR3 runs 15 residues. The germline V gene has CDR1 SGHRS and CDR2 YFSETQ. The CDR3 sequence is CASSSGTAMNTEAFF. Written as DNA, the CDR3 is TGTGCCAGCAGCTCCGGGACGGCAATGAACACTGAAGCTTTCTTT.

This rearrangement joins TRBV19 to TRBJ1-1; 7 bases align to TRBD1. The CDR3 consists of 13 residues. Germline CDR1 and CDR2: LNHDA and SQIVND (reference sequence). The CDR3, as DNA: TGTGTCACGTCCCCAGGGGGAAACACTGAAGCTTTCTTT. Encoded protein: CVTSPGGNTEAFF.

For this clonotype: At one end, the junction sequence differs from germline, possibly due to a read error. V gene TRBV19 combines with J gene TRBJ2-4; D may be TRBD1 (6 bases). CDR3 length equals 15 residues. Per germline, CDR1 LNHDA and CDR2 SQIVND (reference sequence). CDR3 sequence (DNA): TGTGCCGGTAGTTTGTCAGGGGAAGCCAAAAACATTCAGTACTTC. Translating gives CAGSLSGEAKNIQYF.

V is TRBV3-1 and J is TRBJ2-1; TRBD2 matches 8 bases. CDR1 and CDR2 (germline): LGHDT, YNNKEL (reference sequence). This CDR3 comprises 13 residues. Unmatched junction bases numbered 6, after V lost 1 base and J lost 13 bases. CDR3: CASSQVAGGSQFF. The CDR3 DNA reads TGTGCCAGCAGCCAAGTGGCGGGAGGATCCCAGTTCTTC.

This clonotype was counted ten times or more. J is TRBJ2-5 and V is TRBV20-1; 8 bases are shared with TRBD1. The J segment lost 5 bases and the V segment lost 1 base, leaving 9 bases of the junction unmatched. Germline V gene sequence: CDR1 DFQATT, CDR2 SNEGSKA (reference sequence). This CDR3 contains 15 residues. CDR3 region: CSARARQGSYETQYF. CDR3 bases: TGCAGTGCTAGAGCTCGACAGGGGTCGTACGAGACCCAGTACTTC.

The chain links TRBV4-1 to TRBJ2-3, with D hard to call. V lost 2 bases to trimming and J lost 0 bases, with 9 bases between them. The CDR3 spans 15 residues. The germline CDR1 and CDR2 sequences are MGHRA and YSYEKL. The CDR3 nucleotides read TGCGCCAGCAGCCAACGGCGAGTTAGCACAGATACGCAGTATTTT. This codes for CASSQRRVSTDTQYF.

This clonotype was picked up a small number of times. V and J are TRBV9 and TRBJ2-5; D call uncertain. Per germline, CDR1 SGDLS and CDR2 YYNGEE. There are 15 residues in the CDR3. V lost 2 bases and J 5 bases, leaving 16 bases between the germline ends. Written as DNA, the CDR3 is TGTGCCAGCAGCGTGTCGGTCTCGAGTCTTGAGACCCAGTACTTC. This sequence encodes CASSVSVSSLETQYF.

The V call is TRBV13, the J call TRBJ2-3; 14 nucleotides match TRBD2. J lost 3 bases, V lost 5 bases, and 4 bases had no gene match. Germline V gene sequence: CDR1 PRHDT, CDR2 FYEKMQ (reference sequence). The CDR3 is 16 amino acids. The CDR3 loop reads CASSVRTSGRTDTQYF. CDR3 nucleotide sequence: TGTGCCAGCAGCGTACGGACTAGCGGGAGGACAGATACGCAGTATTTT.

This clonotype was detected ten times or more. This chain uses TRBV11-2 with TRBJ2-5; possible D gene TRBD1, 5 bases. The CDR3 runs 14 residues. Germline CDR1 and CDR2: SGHAT and FQNNGV. Trimming left V 5 bases short and J 4 bases short, with 14 bases between. The CDR3 reads CASSVQVGRETQYF. CDR3 coding DNA: TGTGCCAGCAGCGTACAGGTGGGTCGAGAGACCCAGTACTTC.